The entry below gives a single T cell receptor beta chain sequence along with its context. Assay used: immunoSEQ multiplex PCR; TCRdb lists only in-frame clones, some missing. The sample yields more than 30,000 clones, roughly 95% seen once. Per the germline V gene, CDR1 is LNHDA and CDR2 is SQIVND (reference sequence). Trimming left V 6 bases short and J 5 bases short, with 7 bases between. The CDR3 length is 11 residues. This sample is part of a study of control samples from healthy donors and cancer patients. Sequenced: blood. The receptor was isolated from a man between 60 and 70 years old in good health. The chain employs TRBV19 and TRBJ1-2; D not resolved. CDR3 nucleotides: TGTGCCAGTAGCGAGACTTATGGCTACACCTTC. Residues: CASSETYGYTF.